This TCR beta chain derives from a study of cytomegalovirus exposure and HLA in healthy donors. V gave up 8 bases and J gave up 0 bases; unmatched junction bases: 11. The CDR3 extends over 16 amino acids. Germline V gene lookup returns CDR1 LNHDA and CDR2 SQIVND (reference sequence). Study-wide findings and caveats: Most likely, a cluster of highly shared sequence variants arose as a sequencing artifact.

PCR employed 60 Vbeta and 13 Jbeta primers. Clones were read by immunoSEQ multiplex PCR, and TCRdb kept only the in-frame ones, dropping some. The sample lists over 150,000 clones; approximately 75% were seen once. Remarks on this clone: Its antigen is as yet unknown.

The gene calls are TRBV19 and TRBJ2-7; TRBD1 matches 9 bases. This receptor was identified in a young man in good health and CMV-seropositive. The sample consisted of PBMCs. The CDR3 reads CASSEKGTGFSYEQYF. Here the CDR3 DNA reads TGTGCCAGTTCAGAAAAAGGGACAGGGTTCTCCTACGAGCAGTACTTC.